A selection of T cell receptor beta chains follows, all from one sample in a study of blood T cell repertoires in COVID-19. TCRdb's table, derived via immunoSEQ multiplex PCR, lists solely in-frame clones and lacks some. The sample consists of under 150,000 clones, approximately 81% of them appearing once. What was sequenced was peripheral blood. The receptors originated from a human donor in a cohort sampled during active COVID-19. CDR3s include the opening cysteine and the closing phenylalanine or tryptophan. D genes are given only for firm matches. Rows may omit the clone size; those that give it use once, few, many or a size class.

-	14	-	TRBV7-9	TRBJ1-1	TGTGCCAGCAGCTTAGGACAGGCTCGGGCTGAAGCTTTCTTT	CASSLGQARAEAFF
-	14	TRBD2	TRBV30	TRBJ2-1	TGTGCCTTAAGGGAGCGGGGGGGCACGAATGAGCAGTTCTTC	CALRERGGTNEQFF
-	16	TRBD1	TRBV7-9	TRBJ2-2	TGTGCCAGCAGACCACCGGGACAGGGAAAGACCGGGGAGCTGTTTTTT	CASRPPGQGKTGELFF
-	16	-	TRBV9	TRBJ2-1	TGTGCCAGCAGCCCGCTAGGTGGCGGGCCGACGGATGAGCAGTTCTTC	CASSPLGGGPTDEQFF
-	16	-	TRBV19	TRBJ1-1	TGTGCCAGTAGTATAGGGGGGCGCCCTAGGGACACTGAAGCTTTCTTT	CASSIGGRPRDTEAFF
few	15	-	TRBV5-8	TRBJ2-5	TGTGCCAGCAGCTTCAGTTGGCAGGGAGGAGAGACCCAGTACTTC	CASSFSWQGGETQYF
-	16	-	TRBV7-2	TRBJ2-7	TGTGCCAGCAGCTTAGAGGCGCAGACTAGCTCCTACGAGCAGTACTTC	CASSLEAQTSSYEQYF
-	15	-	TRBV5-1	TRBJ1-1	TGCGCCAGCAGGGCCCGGACAGCCATGAACACTGAAGCTTTCTTT	CASRARTAMNTEAFF
-	14	TRBD1	TRBV30	TRBJ1-1	TGTGCCTGGAGGGGGAGACAGGGGGCGACTGAAGCTTTCTTT	CAWRGRQGATEAFF
once	14	TRBD1	TRBV4-3	TRBJ1-2	TGCGCCAGCAGCCAGACAGGGGGAGCGAATGGCTACACCTTC	CASSQTGGANGYTF
-	16	TRBD2	TRBV19	TRBJ2-1	TGTGCCACAGAGGCTAGCGGGGGGGGTCCCTACAATGAGCAGTTCTTC	CATEASGGGPYNEQFF
-	17	TRBD2	TRBV3-1/TRBV3-2	TRBJ2-1	TGTGCCAGCAGCCCCTGGGACGGCGGGAGCTCCTACAATGAGCAGTTCTTC	CASSPWDGGSSYNEQFF
-	16	-	TRBV5-6	TRBJ1-2	TGTGCCAGCAGCTTGGTGGGCGGGGAAAGCGGCTATGGCTACACCTTC	CASSLVGGESGYGYTF
-	16	-	TRBV18	TRBJ1-1	TGTGCCAGCTCACCAGGGGCAGGGAGGGTGACCACTGAAGCTTTCTTT	CASSPGAGRVTTEAFF
-	12	-	TRBV12-3/TRBV12-4	TRBJ1-6	TGTGCCAGCAGTTTGAATGGCTCACCCCTCCACTTT	CASSLNGSPLHF
-	15	TRBD1	TRBV12-5	TRBJ2-7	TGTGCTAGTGGTTCCCGGGACAGGAGCACCTACGAGCAGTACTTC	CASGSRDRSTYEQYF
-	14	TRBD2	TRBV5-4	TRBJ2-1	TGTGCCAGCGCCAGCGGGGGGGGGTACAATGAGCAGTTCTTC	CASASGGGYNEQFF
-	15	-	TRBV25-1	TRBJ1-1	TGTGCCAGCAGACCTACCGCAGGGATGAACACTGAAGCTTTCTTT	CASRPTAGMNTEAFF
-	16	-	TRBV4-2	TRBJ2-7	TGTGCCAGCAGCCAAGATCTGAGGCAGGGAAGGAACGAGCAGTACTTC	CASSQDLRQGRNEQYF
-	17	TRBD2	TRBV18	TRBJ2-7	TGTGCCAGCTCACCTCAGGCTGCAGCGGGGTGGTCCTACGAGCAGTACTTC	CASSPQAAAGWSYEQYF
-	12	-	TRBV18	TRBJ2-1	TGTGCCAGCTCACCACCGATGGGCGAGCAGTTCTTC	CASSPPMGEQFF
few	17	TRBD2	TRBV7-2	TRBJ2-1	TGTGCCAGCAGCTTACCTCGGGGGGGCCTCTCCTACAATGAGCAGTTCTTC	CASSLPRGGLSYNEQFF